Below, 24 T cell receptor beta chains from the same sample are listed, as sequenced in a study of blood T cell repertoires in COVID-19. Sequenced by immunoSEQ multiplex PCR; TCRdb stores in-frame clones only, minus some. The sample holds around 88,000 clones, about 88% seen once. The sequenced sample consisted of peripheral blood. The source is a woman older than 75 with acute or convalescent COVID-19.

The chain links TRBV5-8 to TRBJ1-1; 9 bases are a match to TRBD1. Germline assignment: CDR1 SGHTS and CDR2 YDEGEE. The junction had 7 bases not matched to a gene; V was cut back by 4 bases and J by 3 bases. CDR3 size: 15 residues. DNA of the CDR3: TGTGCCAGCAGCCAAGGGACAGGGAAGGACACTGAAGCTTTCTTT. It codes for CASSQGTGKDTEAFF.

This chain links TRBV19 with TRBJ1-5; TRBD1 agrees at 7 bases. The CDR3 extends over 16 amino acids. CDR1 and CDR2 from the germline V gene are LNHDA and SQIVND (reference sequence). With V trimmed by 1 base and J by 7 bases, 10 bases remained unmatched. CDR3 nucleotide sequence: TGTGCCAGTAGTATAGGGGCCGGGACAGTGAGCCAGCCCCAGCATTTT. Translation gives CASSIGAGTVSQPQHF. Variable domain in full (rest from reference TRBV19 and TRBJ1-5): DGGITQSPKYLFRKEGQNVTLSCEQNLNHDAMYWYRQDPGQGLRLIYYSQIVNDFQKGDIAEGYSVSREKKESFPLTVTSAQKNPTAFYLCASSIGAGTVSQPQHFGDGTRLSIL.

The gene calls are TRBV5-4 and TRBJ2-6, with unresolved D. Trimming removed 0 bases from V and 0 bases from J, with 7 bases in between. This CDR3 has 16 residues. Germline V lookup: CDR1 SGHNT, CDR2 YYREEE (reference sequence). The CDR3 DNA follows: TGTGCCAGCAGCTTGGCAGATTTCTCTGGGGCCAACGTCCTGACTTTC. Its protein product is CASSLADFSGANVLTF.

The V and J genes are TRBV6-2 or TRBV6-3 and TRBJ2-7; maybe TRBD2 (6 bases). V was pared by 4 bases and J by 3 bases, with 22 bases between. The CDR3 is 17 residues long. Germline loops: CDR1 MNHEY, CDR2 SVGEGT. For the CDR3, the DNA is TGTGCCAGCAGTTCTCCTAAAGCGTGGGGTAGCGGCTACGAGCAGTACTTC. As protein: CASSSPKAWGSGYEQYF.

The V and J genes are TRBV7-8 and TRBJ2-5, with 7 nucleotides matching TRBD2. Per the germline V gene, CDR1 is SGHVS and CDR2 is FQNEAQ. J was trimmed by 2 bases and V by 7 bases; bases with no gene match: 4. This CDR3 is built from 13 residues. CDR3 region: CASTEAGQETQYF. CDR3 bases: TGTGCCAGCACCGAAGCGGGGCAAGAGACCCAGTACTTC. Supplemented by reference TRBV7-8 and TRBJ2-5, the full variable domain reads GAGVSQSPRYKVAKRGQDVALRCDPISGHVSLFWYQQALGQGPEFLTYFQNEAQLDKSGLPSDRFFAERPEGSVSTLKIQRTQQEDSAVYLCASTEAGQETQYFGPGTRLLVL.

This chain joins TRBV18 and TRBJ2-1; TRBD1 might be the D (5 bases). The CDR3 runs to 15 residues. Trimming removed 6 bases at V and 0 bases at J, with 12 bases between. Germline CDR1 reads KGHSH; CDR2 reads LQKENI. The CDR3 DNA sequence: TGTGCCAGCTCGGACCAGGGTTTCTCCTACAATGAGCAGTTCTTC. Its protein product is CASSDQGFSYNEQFF.

The V call is TRBV7-8, the J call TRBJ1-1, with 7 bases identical to TRBD1. CDR3 length equals 14 residues. Germline assignment: CDR1 SGHVS and CDR2 FQNEAQ. The junction had 5 bases not matched to a gene; V was cut back by 5 bases and J by 2 bases. The CDR3 sequence is CASSPGTVNTEAFF. The CDR3 DNA reads as TGTGCCAGCAGCCCGGGGACAGTCAACACTGAAGCTTTCTTT. Full variable domain (outside the CDR3, taken from reference TRBV7-8 and TRBJ1-1): GAGVSQSPRYKVAKRGQDVALRCDPISGHVSLFWYQQALGQGPEFLTYFQNEAQLDKSGLPSDRFFAERPEGSVSTLKIQRTQQEDSAVYLCASSPGTVNTEAFFGQGTRLTVV.

The V call is TRBV19, the J call TRBJ1-2; weak D call: TRBD1 (6 bases). The V gene's germline CDR1 is LNHDA and CDR2 SQIVND (reference sequence). Trimming took off 0 bases at V and 7 bases at J, with 12 bases between the two ends. The CDR3 runs 14 residues. CDR3 loop: CASSIDHYRVGYTF. The CDR3 region has the DNA TGTGCCAGTAGTATAGATCATTACAGGGTTGGCTACACCTTC.

This chain links TRBV7-3 with TRBJ2-5; tentative D call: TRBD2 (5 bases). Germline lookup yields CDR1 SGHTA and CDR2 FQGTGA. V shed 0 bases and J shed 3 bases, with 8 bases lying between them. This CDR3 comprises 14 residues. Here the CDR3 DNA reads TGTGCCAGCAGCTTAACCCGGGAAAAAGAGACCCAGTACTTC. Protein product: CASSLTREKETQYF. Complete variable domain (other parts from reference TRBV7-3 and TRBJ2-5): GAGVSQTPSNKVTEKGKYVELRCDPISGHTALYWYRQSLGQGPEFLIYFQGTGAADDSGLPNDRFFAVRPEGSVSTLKIQRTERGDSAVYLCASSLTREKETQYFGPGTRLLVL.

The count of this clone is one. The chain is built from TRBV3-1 (or the pseudogene TRBV3-2) and TRBJ2-7; D unresolved. The CDR3 has 10 residues. Looked up from germline, CDR1 is LGHDT and CDR2 is YNNKEL (reference sequence). Trimming left V 9 bases short and J 10 bases short, with 13 bases between. Written as DNA, the CDR3 is TGTGCCAGTGGCTCAGGTATTCAGTACTTC. This gives the protein CASGSGIQYF.

The chain couples TRBV5-1 to TRBJ2-7; D is undetermined. Trimming pared 1 base from V and 2 bases from J, leaving 19 bases between. Germline assignment: CDR1 SGHRS and CDR2 YFSETQ. There are 17 residues in the CDR3. CDR3 amino acids: CASSLQVGFVQTYEQYF. CDR3 sequence (DNA): TGCGCCAGCAGCTTGCAAGTCGGTTTCGTACAGACCTACGAGCAGTACTTC.

The chain has TRBV5-1 and TRBJ2-5; D is ambiguous. Trimming stripped 0 bases from V and 5 bases from J, with 8 bases between. This CDR3 is built from 13 residues. CDR1 is SGHRS and CDR2 is YFSETQ in the germline V gene. The DNA of the CDR3 is TGCGCCAGCAGCTTGGTGACTCCGGAGACCCAGTACTTC. Protein: CASSLVTPETQYF.

This clone showed up just a few times. The same CDR3 can be traced to other DNA sequences in this sample. The J gene is TRBJ1-1, the V gene TRBV18; D is possibly TRBD1 (6 bases). Germline CDR1 and CDR2: KGHSH and LQKENI. CDR3 length equals 13 residues. Trimming removed 2 bases from V and 6 bases from J, with 10 bases in between. As DNA, the CDR3 is TGTGCCAGCTCACCAGGGGGCGGCTCTGAAGCTTTCTTT. Translating it yields CASSPGGGSEAFF.

The gene calls are TRBV12-2 and TRBJ2-5; the table calls TRBD2, which could not be checked here. TRBV12-2 represents a pseudogene. The length of the CDR3 is 18 residues. In DNA form, the CDR3 reads TGTGCAAGTCGCCCTACTAGCGGGGGGCCCATGGGTGTGGAGACCCAGTACTTC. Its translation is CASRPTSGGPMGVETQYF.

J is TRBJ2-7 and V is TRBV28; 7 positions match TRBD2. The germline V gene has CDR1 MDHEN and CDR2 SYDVKM. There are 15 residues in the CDR3. V shed 6 bases and J 3 bases; nucleotides not matched to a gene: 11. CDR3 nucleotides: TGTGCCAGCAGGACAAACGGGGAGGGCCTCTACGAGCAGTACTTC. This sequence encodes CASRTNGEGLYEQYF. The whole variable domain, remainder taken from reference TRBV28 and TRBJ2-7, is DVKVTQSSRYLVKRTGEKVFLECVQDMDHENMFWYRQDPGLGLRLIYFSYDVKMKEKGDIPEGYSVSREKKERFSLILESASTNQTSMYLCASRTNGEGLYEQYFGPGTRLTVT.

J is TRBJ2-1 and V is TRBV4-3; 8 bases fit TRBD2. Germline V gene lookup returns CDR1 LGHNA and CDR2 YSLEER. Trimming cost V 0 bases and J 7 bases; bases outside gene matches: 8. CDR3 size: 16 residues. The CDR3 sequence is CASSQDQVAGNNEQFF. The DNA of the CDR3 is TGCGCCAGCAGCCAAGATCAGGTAGCGGGGAATAATGAGCAGTTCTTC.

This sequence joins TRBV10-3 and TRBJ2-1, with D maybe TRBD2 (6 bases). The germline CDR1 and CDR2 sequences are ENHRY and SYGVKD. The CDR3 covers 17 residues. V was cut by 2 bases and J by 8 bases, with 22 bases left in between. CDR3 in DNA: TGTGCCATCAGTGAGCCCTATCGGGCCGGGACTCTGGATGAGCAGTTCTTC. Protein: CAISEPYRAGTLDEQFF.

The chain couples TRBV7-9 to TRBJ1-3; perhaps TRBD1 as D (6 bases). Trimming shortened V by 2 bases and J by 2 bases, and 16 bases separated the two germline ends. The CDR3 spans 17 residues. The germline gives CDR1 SEHNR, CDR2 FQNEAQ (reference sequence). The CDR3 protein is CASSLMALTGPGNTIYF. The CDR3 DNA is TGTGCCAGCAGCTTAATGGCCTTGACAGGACCTGGAAACACCATATATTTT. Full variable domain (missing parts from reference TRBV7-9 and TRBJ1-3): DTGVSQNPRHKITKRGQNVTFRCDPISEHNRLYWYRQTLGQGPEFLTYFQNEAQLEKSRLLSDRFSAERPKGSFSTLEIQRTEQGDSAMYLCASSLMALTGPGNTIYFGEGSWLTVV.

Here the CDR3 DNA reads TGCGCCAGCAGCCAGACTGGTACAGGATATAATCAGCCCCAGCATTTT. This gives the protein CASSQTGTGYNQPQHF. The genes are TRBV4-1 and TRBJ1-5; D is perhaps TRBD1 (5 bases). CDR3 size: 16 residues. Germline V lookup: CDR1 MGHRA, CDR2 YSYEKL. V lost 3 bases and J lost 4, with 16 bases in between.

This chain links TRBV7-2 with TRBJ2-7; D gene ambiguous. Germline CDR1 and CDR2: SGHTA and FQGNSA. The V gene lost 1 base and the J gene lost 4 bases, with 8 bases spanning the gap. CDR3 length: 13 amino acids. CDR3 sequence: CASSLEEQYEQYF. CDR3 nucleotides: TGTGCCAGCAGCTTAGAAGAGCAATACGAGCAGTACTTC. Full variable domain (rest looked up from reference TRBV7-2 and TRBJ2-7): GAGVSQSPSNKVTEKGKDVELRCDPISGHTALYWYRQSLGQGLEFLIYFQGNSAPDKSGLPSDRFSAERTGGSVSTLTIQRTQQEDSAVYLCASSLEEQYEQYFGPGTRLTVT.

This clone was seen more than once but under ten times. The genes are TRBV19 and TRBJ2-1; a possible D gene is TRBD2 (5 bases). The CDR3 totals 15 residues. CDR1 is LNHDA, CDR2 SQIVND, per germline (reference sequence). V gave up 3 bases and J gave up 5 bases, with 14 bases separating them. The CDR3, as DNA: TGTGCCAGTAGTATCTGGGCAGACGGGAACAATGAGCAGTTCTTC. Translating gives CASSIWADGNNEQFF.

In DNA form, the CDR3 reads TGTGCCAGCAGCGACAGGGGTCCGATGGTTGGTCCTGGAAACACCATATATTTT. The encoded protein is CASSDRGPMVGPGNTIYF. The rearrangement links TRBV27 to TRBJ1-3; 8 bases align to TRBD1. Germline CDR1 and CDR2: MNHEY and SMNVEV (reference sequence). The CDR3 runs to 18 residues. J was trimmed by 2 bases and V by 6 bases; bases with no gene match: 15.

V and J are TRBV6-2 or TRBV6-3 and TRBJ1-5; maybe TRBD1 (6 bases). The germline V gene encodes CDR1 MNHEY and CDR2 SVGEGT. The length of the CDR3 is 13 residues. V gave up 5 bases and J gave up 7 bases, with 12 bases separating them. The CDR3 region is CASSLDSLQPQHF. The CDR3 DNA reads TGTGCCAGCAGTCTGGACAGCTTACAGCCCCAGCATTTT.

This clone was observed once. The chain employs TRBV28 and TRBJ1-6; 7 bases line up with TRBD1. The V segment lost 6 bases and the J segment 6 bases; nucleotides outside the gene matches: 8. The CDR3 is 15 residues long. Looked up from germline, CDR1 is MDHEN and CDR2 is SYDVKM. The chain's CDR3 is CASRPTGTINSPLHF. As DNA, the CDR3 is TGTGCCAGCAGACCGACAGGGACCATTAATTCACCCCTCCACTTT.